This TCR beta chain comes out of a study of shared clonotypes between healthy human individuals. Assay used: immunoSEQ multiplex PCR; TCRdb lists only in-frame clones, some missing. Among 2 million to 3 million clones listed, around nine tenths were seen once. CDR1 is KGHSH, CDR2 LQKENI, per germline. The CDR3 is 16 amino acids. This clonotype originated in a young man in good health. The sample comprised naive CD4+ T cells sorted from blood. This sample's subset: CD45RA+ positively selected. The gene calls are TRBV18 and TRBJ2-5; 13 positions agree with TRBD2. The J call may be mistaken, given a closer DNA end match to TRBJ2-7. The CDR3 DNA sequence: TGTGCCAGCTCACCACCGACTAGCGGGGGGACCTACGAGCAGTACTTC. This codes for CASSPPTSGGTYEQYF.